This TCR beta chain was recorded in a study of blood T cell repertoires in COVID-19. Study-wide context: COVID-19 samples collected from the United States, Italy and Spain covered acute and convalescent phases.

Method: immunoSEQ multiplex PCR; TCRdb's copy keeps in-frame clones and lacks some. The sample carries roughly 80,000 clones, 90% to 95% recorded once. Germline V gene lookup returns CDR1 SGHRS and CDR2 YFSETQ. CDR3 length equals 16 residues. Trimming took 2 bases from V and 3 from J; bases not matched to a gene: 5. The source is a man between 60 and 75 years old with acute or convalescent COVID-19. The chain recombines TRBV5-1 with TRBJ2-2; 9 bases align to TRBD2. The sequencing sample was made of peripheral blood. The CDR3 is CASSLSGGRDTGELFF. CDR3 bases: TGCGCCAGCAGCTTATCTGGCGGGAGGGACACCGGGGAGCTGTTTTTT. The full variable domain, completed using reference TRBV5-1 and TRBJ2-2, is KAGVTQTPRYLIKTRGQQVTLSCSPISGHRSVSWYQQTPGQGLQFLFEYFSETQRNKGNFPGRFSGRQFSNSRSEMNVSTLELGDSALYLCASSLSGGRDTGELFFGEGSRLTVL.